The T cell receptor beta chain described here comes from a study of T cell responses to AZD1222 COVID-19 vaccine. Study observations and caveats: As reported, nearly half of all spike-specific TCRs target variant regions that are unmutated. Among AZD1222 vaccinees, only six were seropositive at baseline. Repertoire samples came only from after the peak T cell response.

Turning to this clone: What it recognizes is unknown.

TCRdb's table, derived via immunoSEQ multiplex PCR, lists solely in-frame clones and lacks some. The table shows 150,000 or so clones, with roughly 92% occurring only once. The trim removed 8 bases at V and 4 bases at J, leaving 10 bases unmatched. The V gene's germline CDR1 is SNHLY and CDR2 FYNNEI. The CDR3 is 14 residues long. The chain combines TRBV2 with TRBJ1-1, with 7 bases fitting TRBD1. This clonotype originated in an adult in good health. The sequencing here drew on peripheral blood, taken on day 0 of AZD1222 vaccination. The CDR3 here is CASATKGAGTEAFF. DNA for the CDR3: TGTGCCAGCGCGACAAAGGGGGCCGGCACTGAAGCTTTCTTT.